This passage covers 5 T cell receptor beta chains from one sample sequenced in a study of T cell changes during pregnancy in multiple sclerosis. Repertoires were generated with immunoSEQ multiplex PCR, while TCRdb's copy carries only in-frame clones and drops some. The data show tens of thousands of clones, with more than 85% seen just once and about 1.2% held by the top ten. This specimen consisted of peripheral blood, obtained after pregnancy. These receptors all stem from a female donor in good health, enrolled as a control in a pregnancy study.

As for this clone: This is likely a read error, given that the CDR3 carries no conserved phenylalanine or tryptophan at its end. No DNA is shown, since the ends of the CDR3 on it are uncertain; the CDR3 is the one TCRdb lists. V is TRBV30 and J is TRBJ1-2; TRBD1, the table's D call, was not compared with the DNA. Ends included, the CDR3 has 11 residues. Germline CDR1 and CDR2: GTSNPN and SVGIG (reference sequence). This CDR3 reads CAWSEGGQGRL.

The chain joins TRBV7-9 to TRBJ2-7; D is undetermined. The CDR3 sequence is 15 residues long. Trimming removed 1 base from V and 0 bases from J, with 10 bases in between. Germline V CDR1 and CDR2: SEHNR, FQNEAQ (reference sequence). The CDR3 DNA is TGTGCCAGCAGCTTAGACGGCGGTATCTCCTACGAGCAGTACTTC. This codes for CASSLDGGISYEQYF.

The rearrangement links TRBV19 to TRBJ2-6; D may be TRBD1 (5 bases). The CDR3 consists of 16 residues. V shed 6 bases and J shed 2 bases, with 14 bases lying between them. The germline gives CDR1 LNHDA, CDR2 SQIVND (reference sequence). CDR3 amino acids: CASSQRGRTGANVLTF. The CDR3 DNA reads TGTGCCAGTAGCCAAAGGGGCAGAACTGGGGCCAACGTCCTGACTTTC. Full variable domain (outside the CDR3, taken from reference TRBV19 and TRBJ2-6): DGGITQSPKYLFRKEGQNVTLSCEQNLNHDAMYWYRQDPGQGLRLIYYSQIVNDFQKGDIAEGYSVSREKKESFPLTVTSAQKNPTAFYLCASSQRGRTGANVLTFGAGSRLTVL.

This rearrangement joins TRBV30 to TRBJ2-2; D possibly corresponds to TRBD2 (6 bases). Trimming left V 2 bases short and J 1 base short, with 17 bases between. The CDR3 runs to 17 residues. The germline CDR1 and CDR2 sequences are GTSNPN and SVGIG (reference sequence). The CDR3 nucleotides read TGTGCCTGGAGTTCAATGGGAGGCCTTATGAACACCGGGGAGCTGTTTTTT. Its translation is CAWSSMGGLMNTGELFF. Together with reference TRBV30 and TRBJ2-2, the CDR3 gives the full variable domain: SQTIHQWPATLVQPVGSPLSLECTVEGTSNPNLYWYRQAAGRGLQLLFYSVGIGQISSEVPQNLSASRPQDRQFILSSKKLLLSDSGFYLCAWSSMGGLMNTGELFFGEGSRLTVL.

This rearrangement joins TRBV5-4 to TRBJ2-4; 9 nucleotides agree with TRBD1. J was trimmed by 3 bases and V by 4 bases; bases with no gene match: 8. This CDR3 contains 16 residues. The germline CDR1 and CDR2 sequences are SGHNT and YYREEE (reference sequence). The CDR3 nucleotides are TGTGCCAGCAGCCAAGGGACAGGGCCTTTCAAAAACATTCAGTACTTC. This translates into CASSQGTGPFKNIQYF.